This TCR beta chain was sequenced for a study of T cell repertoires in cytomegalovirus infection. Between the trimmed V and J ends, which lost 5 bases and 5 bases, there was a span of 19 bases. Germline loops: CDR1 SGHVS, CDR2 FNYEAQ. The CDR3 loop spans 16 amino acids. As for this clonotype: Antigen specificity is unknown.

Study outcomes and limitations: The study found HLA-C-restricted CMV-specific TCR beta clonotypes dominating the ex vivo response. There were carriers of CMV plus the relevant HLA, and cumulative public TCR beta family frequency identified them.

TCRdb processed the reads anew with MiXCR; each CDR3 protein has one entry. The sample records some 940,000 distinct CDR3 sequences, under 40% being singletons. The TCR comes from a human donor in good health (CMV status not recorded). Some clones in this sample may be carry-over from other donors' samples. This specimen was cultured CD8+ T cells from PBMCs, taken from culture after CMV antigen stimulation. This chain uses TRBV7-6 with TRBJ2-1; D is perhaps TRBD1 (6 bases). The CDR3 region is CASSEHREITNNEQFF. Written as DNA, the CDR3 is TGTGCCAGCAGCGAACACAGGGAAATCACCAACAATGAGCAGTTCTTC. Together with reference TRBV7-6 and TRBJ2-1, the CDR3 gives the full variable domain: GAGVSQSPRYKVTKRGQDVALRCDPISGHVSLYWYRQALGQGPEFLTYFNYEAQQDKSGLPNDRFSAERPEGSISTLTIQRTEQRDSAMYRCASSEHREITNNEQFFGPGTRLTVL.